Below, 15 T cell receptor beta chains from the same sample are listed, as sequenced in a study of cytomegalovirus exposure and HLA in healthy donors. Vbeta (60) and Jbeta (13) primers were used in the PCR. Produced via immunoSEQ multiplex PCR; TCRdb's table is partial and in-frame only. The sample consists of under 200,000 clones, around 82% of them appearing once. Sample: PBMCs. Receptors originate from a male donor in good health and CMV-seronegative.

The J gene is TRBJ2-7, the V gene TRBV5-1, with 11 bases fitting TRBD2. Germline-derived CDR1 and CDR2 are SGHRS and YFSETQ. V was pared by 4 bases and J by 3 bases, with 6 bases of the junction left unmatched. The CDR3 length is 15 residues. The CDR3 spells CASSPVGTSGYEQYF. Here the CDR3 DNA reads TGCGCCAGCAGCCCGGTGGGGACTAGCGGCTACGAGCAGTACTTC.

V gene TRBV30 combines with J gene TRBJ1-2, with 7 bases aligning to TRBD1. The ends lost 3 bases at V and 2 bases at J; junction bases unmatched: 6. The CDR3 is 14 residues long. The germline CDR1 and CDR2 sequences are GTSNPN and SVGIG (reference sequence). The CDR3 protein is CAWSQDRWNYGYTF. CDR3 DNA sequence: TGTGCCTGGAGCCAGGACAGGTGGAACTATGGCTACACCTTC.

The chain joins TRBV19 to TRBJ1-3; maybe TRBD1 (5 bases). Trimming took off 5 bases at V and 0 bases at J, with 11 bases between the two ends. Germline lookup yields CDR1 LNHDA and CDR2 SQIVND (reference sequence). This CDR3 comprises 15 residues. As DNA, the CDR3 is TGTGCCAGTAGTCCGACAGTCCGCTCTGGAAACACCATATATTTT. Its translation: CASSPTVRSGNTIYF.

Here the CDR3 DNA reads TGTGCCAGCAGCCAGCGGGGGGCAGGCTACGAGCAGTACTTC. Translation gives CASSQRGAGYEQYF. The rearrangement uses TRBV5-8 and TRBJ2-5; 9 nucleotides line up with TRBD2. The J call could be wrong; TRBJ2-7 is a better fit for the DNA end. The CDR3 length is 14 residues. The germline V gene encodes CDR1 SGHTS and CDR2 YDEGEE.

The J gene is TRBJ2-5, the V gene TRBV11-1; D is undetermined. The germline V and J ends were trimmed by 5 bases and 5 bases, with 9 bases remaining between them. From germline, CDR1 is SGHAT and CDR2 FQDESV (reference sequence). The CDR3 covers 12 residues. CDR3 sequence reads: CASSPGIETQYF. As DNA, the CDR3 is TGTGCCAGCAGCCCGGGTATCGAGACCCAGTACTTC. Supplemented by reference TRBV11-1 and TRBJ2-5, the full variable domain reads EAEVAQSPRYKITEKSQAVAFWCDPISGHATLYWYRQILGQGPELLVQFQDESVVDDSQLPKDRFSAERLKGVDSTLKIQPAELGDSAMYLCASSPGIETQYFGPGTRLLVL.

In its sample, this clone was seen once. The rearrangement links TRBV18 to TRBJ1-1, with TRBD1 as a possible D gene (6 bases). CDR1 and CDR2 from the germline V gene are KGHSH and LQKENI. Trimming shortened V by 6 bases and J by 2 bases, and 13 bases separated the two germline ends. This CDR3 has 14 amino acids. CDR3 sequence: CASSRDRQNTEAFF. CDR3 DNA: TGTGCCAGCTCCCGCGACAGGCAAAACACTGAAGCTTTCTTT.

CDR3 region: CASSLGGTGGSYEQYF. The DNA of the CDR3 is TGTGCCAGCAGCTTAGGGGGGACAGGGGGCTCCTACGAGCAGTACTTC. The chain links TRBV7-6 to TRBJ2-7; 11 bases align to TRBD1. V trimming: 1 base; J trimming: 0 bases; junction bases outside the gene matches: 2. Germline values: CDR1 SGHVS, CDR2 FNYEAQ. The CDR3 spans 16 residues.

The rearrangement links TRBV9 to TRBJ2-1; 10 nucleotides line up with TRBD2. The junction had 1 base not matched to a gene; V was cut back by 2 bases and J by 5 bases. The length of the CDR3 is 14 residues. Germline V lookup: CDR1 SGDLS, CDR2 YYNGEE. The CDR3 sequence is CASSVTSGDNEQFF. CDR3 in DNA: TGTGCCAGCAGCGTTACTAGCGGGGACAATGAGCAGTTCTTC.

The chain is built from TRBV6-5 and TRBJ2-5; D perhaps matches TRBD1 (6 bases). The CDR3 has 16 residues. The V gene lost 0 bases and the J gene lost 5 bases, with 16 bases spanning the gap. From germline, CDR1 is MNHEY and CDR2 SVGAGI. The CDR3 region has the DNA TGTGCCAGCAGTTACTCCCCGACAGGATGGACGGAGACCCAGTACTTC. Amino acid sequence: CASSYSPTGWTETQYF.

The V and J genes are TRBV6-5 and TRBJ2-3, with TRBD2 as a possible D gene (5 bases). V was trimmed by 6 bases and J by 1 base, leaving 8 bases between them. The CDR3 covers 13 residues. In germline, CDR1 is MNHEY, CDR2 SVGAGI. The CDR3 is CASRLDGTDTQYF. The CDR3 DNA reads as TGTGCCAGCAGACTAGATGGCACAGATACGCAGTATTTT.

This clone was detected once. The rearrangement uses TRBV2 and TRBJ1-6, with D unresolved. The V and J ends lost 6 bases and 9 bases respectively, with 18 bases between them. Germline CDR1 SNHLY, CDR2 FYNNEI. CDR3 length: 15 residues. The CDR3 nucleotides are TGTGCCAGCAGCCTTGCGTGGCAGGATACTTCACCCCTCCACTTT. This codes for CASSLAWQDTSPLHF.

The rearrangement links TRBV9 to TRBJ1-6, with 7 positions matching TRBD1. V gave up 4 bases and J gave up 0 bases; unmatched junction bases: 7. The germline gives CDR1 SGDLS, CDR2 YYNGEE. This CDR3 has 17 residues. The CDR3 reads CASSTYDRASYNSPLHF. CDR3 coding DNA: TGTGCCAGCAGCACCTACGACAGGGCCTCCTATAATTCACCCCTCCACTTT. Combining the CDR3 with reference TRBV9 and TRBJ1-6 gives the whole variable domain DSGVTQTPKHLITATGQRVTLRCSPRSGDLSVYWYQQSLDQGLQFLIQYYNGEERAKGNILERFSAQQFPDLHSELNLSSLELGDSALYFCASSTYDRASYNSPLHFGNGTRLTVT.

The CDR3 sequence: CATSKDPDRVSYEQYF. The CDR3 DNA reads TGTGCCACCAGCAAGGACCCGGACAGGGTATCCTACGAGCAGTACTTC. The chain uses TRBV15 and TRBJ2-5; TRBD1 matches 8 bases. The closer fit of TRBJ2-7 to the DNA end suggests the J call may be wrong. Germline V gene sequence: CDR1 LNHNV, CDR2 YYDKDF (reference sequence). The CDR3 is 16 residues long.

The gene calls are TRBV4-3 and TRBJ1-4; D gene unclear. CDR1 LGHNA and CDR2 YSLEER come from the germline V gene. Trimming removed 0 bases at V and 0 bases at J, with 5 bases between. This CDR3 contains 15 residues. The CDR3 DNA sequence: TGCGCCAGCAGCCAAGACAGAACAACTAATGAAAAACTGTTTTTT. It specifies CASSQDRTTNEKLFF.

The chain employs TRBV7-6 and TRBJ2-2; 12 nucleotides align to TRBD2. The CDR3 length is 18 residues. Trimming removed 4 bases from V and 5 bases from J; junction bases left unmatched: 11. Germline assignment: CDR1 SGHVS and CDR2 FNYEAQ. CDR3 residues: CASSSTRLAGVLTGELFF. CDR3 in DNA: TGTGCCAGCAGCTCAACGCGACTAGCGGGAGTTCTGACCGGGGAGCTGTTTTTT.